This TCR beta chain is drawn from a study of tumor-infiltrating lymphocytes in localized non-small cell lung cancer. At the level of the study: Resected tumor was paired with non-adjacent uninvolved lung from the same patient.

Method: immunoSEQ multiplex PCR; TCRdb's copy keeps in-frame clones and lacks some. Here the sample spans under 8,000 clones, around two thirds being singletons. V was clipped by 5 bases and J by 7 bases; unmatched bases: 6. This CDR3 comprises 15 residues. Germline V CDR1 and CDR2: SGHNT, YENEEA. The sequenced material came from uninvolved lung tissue not adjacent to the tumor. V usage is TRBV11-3 and J usage is TRBJ2-2; 11 bases align to TRBD1. The sequence derives from a human donor with non-small cell lung cancer. The CDR3 DNA follows: TGTGCCAGCAGCAGCAGGACAGGGGGCGGCGGGGAGCTGTTTTTT. As protein: CASSSRTGGGGELFF.